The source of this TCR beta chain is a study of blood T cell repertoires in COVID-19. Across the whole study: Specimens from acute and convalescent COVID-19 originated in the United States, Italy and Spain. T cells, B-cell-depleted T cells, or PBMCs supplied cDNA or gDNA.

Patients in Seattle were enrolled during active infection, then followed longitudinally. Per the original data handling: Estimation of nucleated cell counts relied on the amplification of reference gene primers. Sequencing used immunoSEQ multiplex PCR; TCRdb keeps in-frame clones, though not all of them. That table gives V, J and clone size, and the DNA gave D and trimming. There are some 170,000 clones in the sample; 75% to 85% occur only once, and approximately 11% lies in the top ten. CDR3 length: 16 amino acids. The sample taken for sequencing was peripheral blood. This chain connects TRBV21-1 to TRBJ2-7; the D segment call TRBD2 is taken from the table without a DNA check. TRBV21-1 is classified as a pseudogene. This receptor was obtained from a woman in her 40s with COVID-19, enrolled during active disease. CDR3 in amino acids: CASSAWGGYITYEQYV. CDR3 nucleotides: TGTGCCAGCAGCGCCTGGGGGGGTTATATCACCTACGAGCAGTACGTC.